The 26 T cell receptor beta chains reported below all come from one sample, sequenced in a study of cytomegalovirus exposure and HLA in healthy donors. Researchers ran the PCR with 60 Vbeta and 13 Jbeta primers. The assay was immunoSEQ multiplex PCR, and TCRdb's table has in-frame clones only and misses some. The top ten hold about 2.3% of the sample, which has approximately 280,000 clones, roughly 89% seen once. Sequenced: PBMCs. The receptors were sampled from a woman aged 18-30 years in good health and CMV-seronegative.

This clone was counted between two and nine times. CDR3 region: CASSPQGSGGAELKNIQYF. The CDR3 bases are TGTGCCAGCAGCCCCCAAGGTAGCGGGGGGGCCGAGTTGAAAAACATTCAGTACTTC. The V call is TRBV9, the J call TRBJ2-4, with 11 bases lining up with TRBD2. This CDR3 region has 19 residues. Trimming at V came to 4 bases and at J to 4 bases, leaving 16 bases not matched to a gene. In germline, CDR1 is SGDLS, CDR2 YYNGEE.

This chain connects TRBV10-2 to TRBJ1-2; 7 positions match TRBD1. The V and J ends lost 0 bases and 8 bases, in that order; junction bases with no gene match: 15. This CDR3 spans 17 amino acids. Germline V CDR1 and CDR2: WSHSY, SAAADI. The CDR3 is CASSESLRATGVGGYTF. The CDR3 bases are TGCGCCAGCAGTGAGTCCCTACGCGCCACAGGGGTAGGGGGCTACACCTTC.

This chain joins TRBV4-1 and TRBJ2-2, with D perhaps matching TRBD2 (7 bases). The CDR3 has 17 amino acids. Trimming removed 0 bases at V and 2 bases at J, with 13 bases between. The germline CDR1 and CDR2 sequences are MGHRA and YSYEKL. The CDR3 sequence: CASSQDLGGPNTGELFF. CDR3 in DNA: TGCGCCAGCAGCCAAGATCTGGGGGGGCCCAACACCGGGGAGCTGTTTTTT.

The genes are TRBV29-1 and TRBJ2-7; the D gene is possibly TRBD2 (5 bases). This CDR3 contains 14 residues. Germline values: CDR1 SQVTM, CDR2 ANQGSEA. V shed 4 bases and J shed 0 bases, with 13 bases lying between them. The CDR3 spells CSVGGRLSSYEQYF. The CDR3 DNA follows: TGCAGCGTTGGAGGGCGCCTGAGCTCCTACGAGCAGTACTTC.

The J gene is TRBJ2-3, the V gene TRBV11-2; tentative D call: TRBD1 (5 bases). V lost 3 bases to trimming and J lost 2 bases, with 9 bases between them. CDR3 length: 14 amino acids. Germline loops: CDR1 SGHAT, CDR2 FQNNGV. This CDR3 is CASSLGRITDTQYF. In DNA form, the CDR3 reads TGTGCCAGCAGCTTGGGGCGGATCACAGATACGCAGTATTTT.

CDR3 sequence (DNA): TGTGCCAGCAGCTTCCCGACGGGAAACTATGGCTACACCTTC. Its translation is CASSFPTGNYGYTF. The chain recombines TRBV7-9 with TRBJ1-2; D remains unclear. CDR1 and CDR2 from the germline V gene are SEHNR and FQNEAQ (reference sequence). V was pared by 3 bases and J by 2 bases, with 10 bases between. The CDR3 is 14 residues long.

CDR3 coding DNA: TGTGCCAGCAGCTTAGGGTCAGAAGGGGGCCTGAACACTGAAGCTTTCTTT. It codes for CASSLGSEGGLNTEAFF. The chain carries TRBV11-3 and TRBJ1-1; 7 nucleotides align to TRBD1. The germline CDR1 and CDR2 sequences are SGHNT and YENEEA. V trimming: 1 base; J trimming: 0 bases; junction bases outside the gene matches: 8. The CDR3 sequence is 17 residues long.

The chain couples TRBV6-5 to TRBJ1-2; 10 bases match TRBD1. CDR1 is MNHEY, CDR2 SVGAGI, per germline. V trimming: 7 bases; J trimming: 6 bases; junction bases outside the gene matches: 8. This CDR3 is built from 14 residues. As DNA, the CDR3 is TGTGCCAGCATTATAACCGGGACAGGGGATGGCTACACCTTC. Protein product: CASIITGTGDGYTF.

The chain is built from TRBV9 and TRBJ1-3, with D tentatively TRBD1 (5 bases). Germline-derived CDR1 and CDR2 are SGDLS and YYNGEE. The CDR3 has 13 residues. The V end lost 4 bases, the J end lost 2 bases, and 7 bases lay between the germline ends. CDR3 protein: CASSWTPGNTIYF. The CDR3, as DNA: TGTGCCAGCAGCTGGACACCTGGAAACACCATATATTTT. Full variable domain (outside the CDR3, taken from reference TRBV9 and TRBJ1-3): DSGVTQTPKHLITATGQRVTLRCSPRSGDLSVYWYQQSLDQGLQFLIQYYNGEERAKGNILERFSAQQFPDLHSELNLSSLELGDSALYFCASSWTPGNTIYFGEGSWLTVV.

This sequence joins TRBV7-9 and TRBJ2-7; TRBD1 matches 10 bases. CDR1 is SEHNR, CDR2 FQNEAQ, per germline (reference sequence). With 5 bases clipped from V and 4 bases from J, the junction kept 5 bases outside the gene matches. The CDR3 spans 14 residues. CDR3 residues: CASSAWDRGYEQYF. In DNA, the CDR3 is TGTGCCAGCAGCGCCTGGGACAGGGGTTACGAGCAGTACTTC.

This clone was recorded once. The CDR3, as DNA: TGTGCCAGCAGCTCCAGAGACAGGGCTCTCTACGAGCAGTACTTC. Translating it yields CASSSRDRALYEQYF. The chain carries TRBV7-9 and TRBJ2-7; 7 bases match TRBD1. V lost 4 bases and J lost 3; bases outside the gene matches: 9. The CDR3 is made up of 15 amino acids. The germline V gene encodes CDR1 SEHNR and CDR2 FQNEAQ (reference sequence).

Notes on this clone: Other DNA variants within this sample encode the same CDR3. The chain joins TRBV7-6 to TRBJ2-7, with 11 bases that match TRBD1. The length of the CDR3 is 14 residues. V lost 4 bases and J lost 3; bases outside the gene matches: 2. CDR1 SGHVS and CDR2 FNYEAQ come from the germline V gene. CDR3 DNA: TGTGCCAGCAGCTCCGGGACAGGGGGCTACGAGCAGTACTTC. This codes for CASSSGTGGYEQYF.

This sequence joins TRBV6-1 and TRBJ2-7; D not certain. The CDR3 extends over 14 amino acids. Deletions cut 2 bases from V and 2 bases from J, with 10 bases between. CDR1 and CDR2 (germline): MNHNS, SASEGT. The CDR3 spells CASSERFQAYEQYF. CDR3 in DNA: TGTGCCAGCAGTGAACGGTTCCAAGCCTACGAGCAGTACTTC.

The chain employs TRBV7-9 and TRBJ2-1, with a weak D call TRBD2 (7 bases). V was shortened by 3 bases and J by 7 bases, with 16 bases between the two germline ends. CDR1 and CDR2 (germline): SEHNR, FQNEAQ (reference sequence). The CDR3 has 15 residues. The CDR3 spells CASSFGGPSENEQFF. CDR3 sequence (DNA): TGTGCCAGCAGCTTCGGGGGGCCCAGCGAGAATGAGCAGTTCTTC.

V gene TRBV7-6 combines with J gene TRBJ2-1; possibly TRBD2 for D (5 bases). The CDR3 runs to 15 residues. The germline V and J ends were trimmed by 5 bases and 3 bases, with 14 bases remaining between them. Germline V gene data show CDR1 as SGHVS and CDR2 as FNYEAQ. The CDR3 nucleotides read TGTGCCAGCAGCCGGGGTTTAATCGACTACAATGAGCAGTTCTTC. This encodes CASSRGLIDYNEQFF.

The chain carries TRBV29-1 and TRBJ2-7, with D perhaps matching TRBD2 (6 bases). The CDR3 runs to 13 residues. The germline CDR1 and CDR2 sequences are SQVTM and ANQGSEA. The ends were cut back, 4 bases at V and 2 bases at J, with 12 bases in the middle. CDR3 amino acids: CSVAPGGTYEQYF. The DNA for the CDR3 is TGCAGCGTTGCTCCTGGGGGGACCTACGAGCAGTACTTC.

The V call is TRBV7-2, the J call TRBJ1-6; TRBD1 aligns across 7 bases. This CDR3 has 17 residues. With V trimmed by 6 bases and J by 10 bases, 18 bases remained unmatched. Germline values: CDR1 SGHTA, CDR2 FQGNSA. The CDR3 DNA follows: TGTGCCAGCAGTTTACTTGTTCCGGGACAGATCTCCTCACCCCTCCACTTT. It translates to CASSLLVPGQISSPLHF.

The V gene is TRBV5-6, the J gene TRBJ1-3; 7 bases align to TRBD1. The CDR3 has 14 residues. With V trimmed by 2 bases and J by 2 bases, 1 base remained unmatched. Germline V gives CDR1 SGHDT, CDR2 YYEEEE. CDR3 amino acids: CASSFGTAGNTIYF. CDR3 in DNA: TGTGCCAGCAGCTTTGGGACAGCTGGAAACACCATATATTTT.

V and J are TRBV13 and TRBJ2-3, with 11 bases lining up with TRBD1. The CDR3 has 15 amino acids. With V trimmed by 4 bases and J by 3 bases, 3 bases remained unmatched. Germline V gives CDR1 PRHDT, CDR2 FYEKMQ (reference sequence). This CDR3 is CASSSDRGRTDTQYF. For the CDR3, the DNA is TGTGCCAGCAGCTCGGACAGGGGGCGGACAGATACGCAGTATTTT.

The chain combines TRBV21-1 with TRBJ1-2; TRBD1 is the table's D call, not checked against the DNA. TRBV21-1 is termed a pseudogene. The CDR3 length is 18 residues. The CDR3 DNA reads as TGTGCCAGCAGCAATAGGGACAGGGGAAAATTGACTATAGGTGGCTACACCTTC. It specifies CASSNRDRGKLTIGGYTF.

This chain uses TRBV6-5 with TRBJ2-3; D not certain. The V gene's germline CDR1 is MNHEY and CDR2 SVGAGI. The V gene lost 2 bases and the J gene lost 2 bases, with 8 bases spanning the gap. This CDR3 is 14 amino acids long. CDR3 amino acids: CASSYAQFTDTQYF. CDR3 sequence (DNA): TGTGCCAGCAGTTACGCCCAGTTCACAGATACGCAGTATTTT.

The V and J genes are TRBV27 and TRBJ2-1, with D hard to call. There are 15 residues in the CDR3. Germline V gene sequence: CDR1 MNHEY, CDR2 SMNVEV (reference sequence). V lost 3 bases to trimming and J lost 6 bases, with 15 bases between them. The CDR3 DNA follows: TGTGCCAGCAGTTTGGTCCGCCAGGTTGGCAATGAGCAGTTCTTC. This sequence encodes CASSLVRQVGNEQFF.

This chain connects TRBV7-3 to TRBJ2-5, with TRBD1 matching over 9 bases. Germline V gives CDR1 SGHTA, CDR2 FQGTGA. Trimming at V came to 2 bases and at J to 4 bases, leaving 8 bases not matched to a gene. The CDR3 length is 16 residues. The CDR3 spells CASSLWGQGDGETQYF. CDR3 bases: TGTGCCAGCAGCTTATGGGGACAGGGAGATGGAGAGACCCAGTACTTC. The entire variable domain, with the rest obtained from reference TRBV7-3 and TRBJ2-5, is as follows: GAGVSQTPSNKVTEKGKYVELRCDPISGHTALYWYRQSLGQGPEFLIYFQGTGAADDSGLPNDRFFAVRPEGSVSTLKIQRTERGDSAVYLCASSLWGQGDGETQYFGPGTRLLVL.

The chain combines TRBV5-6 with TRBJ1-2, with TRBD1 matching 7 bases. Germline V gene lookup returns CDR1 SGHDT and CDR2 YYEEEE. CDR3 length: 13 amino acids. V lost 0 bases and J lost 5; bases outside the gene matches: 1. In DNA, the CDR3 is TGTGCCAGCAGCTTGGCAGGGGGGTATGGCTACACCTTC. Its protein product is CASSLAGGYGYTF.

This clone was counted only a few times. This specimen includes other DNA sequences encoding the same CDR3. The chain links TRBV19 to TRBJ1-2; D gene unclear. CDR1 and CDR2 from the germline V gene are LNHDA and SQIVND (reference sequence). V was clipped by 1 base and J by 2 bases, with 5 bases between them. This CDR3 is built from 13 residues. CDR3 nucleotide sequence: TGTGCCAGTAGTATAGCCCTCAACTATGGCTACACCTTC. Translation: CASSIALNYGYTF.

This chain links TRBV27 with TRBJ1-5, with D perhaps TRBD1 (6 bases). CDR3 length: 14 amino acids. Trimming cost V 6 bases and J 5 bases, with 14 bases left between them. Germline CDR1 is MNHEY and CDR2 is SMNVEV (reference sequence). The CDR3 DNA sequence: TGTGCCAGCAGACTTGGACAGAGTCATCAGCCCCAGCATTTT. Translated, it gives CASRLGQSHQPQHF.